This T cell receptor (beta chain) appears in the sequencing data of a study of cytomegalovirus exposure and HLA in healthy donors. Background on the study: A data release that came early held 75 million to 85 million unique TCRs from HLA-typed donors. Assignment to the Caucasian-associated ancestry cluster applied to more than 75% of the roughly 400 genotyped donors.

The table lists this clone with a few counts. Its antigen is as yet unknown. At collection, donors were nominally healthy, but unrecorded immune exposures were probable. Study-wide results and limits: Investigators reported 150 to 200 TCR beta chains as tied to cytomegalovirus.

PCR involved 60 Vbeta and 13 Jbeta primers. TCRdb keeps only in-frame clones here, not all; method: immunoSEQ multiplex PCR. The table lists 160,000 or so clones, over 60% of them singletons, with approximately 2.8% in the top ten. V lost 4 bases and J 1 base, leaving 14 bases between the germline ends. The germline V gene encodes CDR1 MNHNS and CDR2 SASEGT. The CDR3 has 15 residues. Sequenced sample: PBMCs. The source of this sequence is a woman in her twenties or thirties in good health and CMV-seronegative. The V and J genes are TRBV6-1 and TRBJ2-7; D is perhaps TRBD1 (7 bases). The CDR3 region has the DNA TGTGCCAGCAGTGGCGGGACAGCCAAATCCTACGAGCAGTACTTC. The encoded protein is CASSGGTAKSYEQYF.